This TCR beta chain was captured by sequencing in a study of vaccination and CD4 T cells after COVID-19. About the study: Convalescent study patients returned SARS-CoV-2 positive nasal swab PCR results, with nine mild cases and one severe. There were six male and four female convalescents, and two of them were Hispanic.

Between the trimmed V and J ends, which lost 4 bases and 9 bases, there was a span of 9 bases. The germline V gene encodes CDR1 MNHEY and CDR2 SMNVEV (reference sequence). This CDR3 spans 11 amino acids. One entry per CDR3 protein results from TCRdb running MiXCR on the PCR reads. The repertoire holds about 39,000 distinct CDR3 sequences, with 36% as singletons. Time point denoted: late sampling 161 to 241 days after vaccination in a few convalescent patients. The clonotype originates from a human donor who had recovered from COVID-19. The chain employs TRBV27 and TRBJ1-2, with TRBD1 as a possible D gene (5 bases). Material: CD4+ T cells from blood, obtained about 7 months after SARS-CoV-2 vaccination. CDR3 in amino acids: CASSWRGRYTF. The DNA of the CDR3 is TGTGCCAGCAGTTGGAGGGGACGCTACACCTTC.